The TCR beta chain under discussion was sequenced for a study of memory CD4+ T cells and cytomegalovirus serostatus. Study-level background: Of the healthy Belgian adults, several were CMV seropositive and about two dozen seronegative.

Germline CDR1 reads MNHNY; CDR2 reads SVGAGI (reference sequence). This CDR3 comprises 13 residues. V lost 6 bases, J lost 5 bases, and 11 bases lay in between. The sort gate was single viable CD3+CD4+CD8-CD45RO+ cells for memory CD4+ T cells. Whole-study results and caveats: A US-trained random forest predicted CMV serostatus with median AUC 0.91. CD4+ memory repertoires contained about 40% of the roughly 160 reported CMV TCRbeta sequences.

Only in-frame clones appear in the TCRdb table, and some are missing; sequencing was by immunoSEQ multiplex PCR. The table records tens of thousands of clones, approximately 75% of them present only once. Points on this clone: The antigen remains undetermined.

Sequencing used memory CD4+ T cells from blood. The rearrangement uses TRBV6-6 and TRBJ1-5, with D maybe TRBD1 (5 bases). The receptor was derived from an adult in good health and CMV-seronegative. The CDR3 loop is CASSLLGDQPQHF. CDR3 nucleotides: TGTGCCAGCAGCCTGCTAGGGGATCAGCCCCAGCATTTT.